These T cell receptor beta chains were read from a single sample in a study of cytomegalovirus exposure and HLA in healthy donors. Data came from immunoSEQ multiplex PCR; TCRdb stores just in-frame clones and leaves some out. Here the sample spans fewer than 90,000 clones, approximately 88% being singletons. Sequenced input: PBMCs. These receptors all stem from a woman in her late teens or twenties in good health and CMV-seropositive. Both conserved end residues are part of each CDR3. The D gene is left open where the match is weak. Clone size is given for some rows only: seen once, a few or many times, or a class if the clone is expanded.

>.|.|TRBJ1-3|15|TRBV9
CASSLEARSGNTIYF
TGTGCCAGCAGCCTGGAGGCGCGCTCTGGAAACACCATATATTTT
>.|.|TRBJ1-2|17|TRBV27
CASSLSGVTGYNYGYTF
TGTGCCAGCAGTTTATCGGGTGTTACAGGGTATAACTATGGCTACACCTTC
>.|TRBD1|TRBJ1-1|15|TRBV9
CASSVSGTEGSEAFF
TGTGCCAGCAGCGTCTCCGGGACAGAAGGAAGTGAAGCTTTCTTT
>.|.|TRBJ1-4|14|TRBV30
CAWQGTGDNEKLFF
TGTGCCTGGCAAGGGACGGGGGATAATGAAAAACTGTTTTTT
>few|TRBD1|TRBJ1-2|13|TRBV18
CASSPGTDYGYTF
TGTGCCAGCTCACCCGGGACAGACTATGGCTACACCTTC
>.|TRBD1|TRBJ1-2|14|TRBV7-9
CASSGRGRNYGYTF
TGTGCCAGCAGCGGCAGGGGGCGCAACTATGGCTACACCTTC
>.|TRBD2|TRBJ2-5|13|TRBV5-1
CASSGSGGETQYF
TGCGCCAGCAGCGGCAGCGGGGGGGAGACCCAGTACTTC
>.|TRBD2|TRBJ2-3|15|TRBV6-5
CASSYGRGNTDTQYF
TGTGCCAGCAGTTATGGGCGGGGGAACACAGATACGCAGTATTTT
>.|.|TRBJ1-4|14|TRBV25-1
CASKMEGYGGKLFF
TGTGCCAGCAAGATGGAGGGATATGGCGGGAAACTGTTTTTT
>.|TRBD2|TRBJ2-7|15|TRBV5-8
CASSLIAGGSYEQYF
TGTGCCAGCAGCTTGATTGCGGGGGGGTCCTACGAGCAGTACTTC
>.|.|TRBJ2-3|13|TRBV6-5
CASSPSGTDTQYF
TGTGCCAGCAGCCCTAGCGGCACAGATACGCAGTATTTT
>.|.|TRBJ1-4|15|TRBV6-1
CASSVRTDPNEKLFF
TGTGCCAGCAGTGTCCGGACAGACCCTAATGAAAAACTGTTTTTT
>.|TRBD1|TRBJ1-5|16|TRBV15
CATSSPSGGRVQPQHF
TGTGCCACCAGCAGCCCCTCAGGGGGCAGGGTTCAGCCCCAGCATTTT
>.|TRBD1|TRBJ1-1|16|TRBV27
CASRPSGGGAVTEAFF
TGTGCCAGCAGGCCTTCGGGAGGGGGCGCGGTCACTGAAGCTTTCTTT
>.|TRBD2|TRBJ2-1|14|TRBV28
CASKLAGGHREQFF
TGTGCCAGCAAACTAGCGGGGGGGCACCGCGAGCAGTTCTTC
>.|.|TRBJ1-1|15|TRBV5-6
CASIREANLGTEAFF
TGTGCCAGCATCCGTGAGGCTAACTTAGGCACTGAAGCTTTCTTT
>.|.|TRBJ2-1|14|TRBV9
CASSPGGSMWEQFF
TGTGCCAGCAGCCCGGGGGGCTCTATGTGGGAGCAGTTCTTC
>.|.|TRBJ2-1|15|TRBV19
CASSMRGSSYNEQFF
TGTGCCAGTAGTATGAGGGGGAGCTCCTACAATGAGCAGTTCTTC
>.|TRBD2|TRBJ2-5|15|TRBV4-1
CASSQVSGGQETQYF
TGCGCCAGCAGCCAAGTGAGCGGGGGTCAAGAGACCCAGTACTTC
>.|TRBD1|TRBJ1-2|14|TRBV7-8
CASRGQGTNYGYTF
TGTGCCAGCAGGGGACAGGGAACTAACTATGGCTACACCTTC
>.|TRBD2|TRBJ2-3|17|TRBV7-2
CASSPGLAGVSTDTQYF
TGTGCCAGCAGCCCCGGCCTAGCGGGGGTTAGCACAGATACGCAGTATTTT
>.|TRBD2|TRBJ2-4|16|TRBV5-4
CASSLAGRGGMGIQYF
TGTGCCAGCAGCTTGGCCGGGCGGGGGGGCATGGGCATTCAGTACTTC
>.|TRBD2|TRBJ2-3|17|TRBV28
CAVRPAGPLVGTDTQYF
TGTGCCGTTCGCCCAGCGGGGCCCCTGGTGGGCACAGATACGCAGTATTTT
>once|TRBD2|TRBJ2-1|15|TRBV2
CASAGRAGVYNEQFF
TGTGCCAGCGCCGGGAGAGCGGGAGTTTACAATGAGCAGTTCTTC
>.|.|TRBJ2-5|12|TRBV11-2
CASSLVGATQYF
TGTGCCAGCAGCTTAGTGGGAGCGACCCAGTACTTC
>once|TRBD1|TRBJ2-5|16|TRBV5-1
CASSAGTGGYQETQYF
TGCGCCAGCAGCGCGGGGACAGGGGGGTACCAAGAGACCCAGTACTTC
>once|TRBD2|TRBJ2-7|19|TRBV4-1
CASSRQTSGGGPFSYEQYF
TGCGCCAGCAGCCGGCAGACTAGCGGGGGAGGGCCCTTCTCCTACGAGCAGTACTTC
>.|.|TRBJ1-5|16|TRBV4-1
CASSLRDQAQNQPQHF
TGCGCCAGCAGCCTACGCGACCAGGCCCAAAATCAGCCCCAGCATTTT
>.|TRBD1|TRBJ1-2|14|TRBV10-1
CASSHFGTGFGYTF
TGCGCCAGCAGTCATTTCGGGACAGGGTTTGGCTACACCTTC
>.|.|TRBJ1-3|13|TRBV19
CASSIGQGNTIYF
TGTGCCAGTAGTATAGGACAGGGAAACACCATATATTTT